This T cell receptor (beta chain) derives from a study of T cell repertoires in cytomegalovirus infection. Turning to the study itself: Researchers turned to recently identified HLA-C-restricted CMV epitopes as well as well-studied HLA-B-restricted ones. An indication of both CMV infection and matching HLA type came from public TCR beta signatures.

Turning to this clonotype: Its matching antigen is unknown.

General study findings and limits: Individuals carrying CMV plus the relevant HLA were identified by cumulative frequency of public TCR beta families. HLA-C-restricted, CMV-specific TCR beta clonotypes were dominant ex vivo.

Looked up from germline, CDR1 is SEHNR and CDR2 is FQNEAQ (reference sequence). Trimming took 5 bases from V and 4 from J, leaving 14 bases between them. This CDR3 region has 14 residues. TCRdb re-called the reads through MiXCR, storing one row per CDR3 protein. The sample includes about 830,000 distinct CDR3 sequences, about 30% seen only once; the top ten take under 15%. This sample comprised cultured CD8+ T cells from PBMCs, obtained from culture after CMV antigen stimulation. The chain recombines TRBV7-9 with TRBJ1-2; D is perhaps TRBD1 (5 bases). The sequence was obtained from a human donor in good health (CMV status not recorded). Some clones in this sample may be carry-over from other donors' samples. The CDR3 coding sequence is TGTGCCAGCAGCCTCCCGGGACCCTTCTATGGCTACACCTTC. This sequence encodes CASSLPGPFYGYTF.